Described below is a single T cell receptor (beta chain) sequence and its context. Its antigen is still unknown. With the Oncomine TCR Beta short-read assay, DNA from cultured CD4+ T cells was sequenced. In TCRdb, the PCR reads were re-called with MiXCR into one record per CDR3 protein. The data hold more than 10,000 distinct CDR3 sequences, with about 40% observed a single time. These data come from a study of vaccination and CD4 T cells after COVID-19. This CDR3 is built from 13 residues. From germline, CDR1 is SGHNT and CDR2 YYREEE (reference sequence). Trimming pared 0 bases from V and 3 bases from J, leaving 6 bases between. As for treatment: roughly 10-day PBMC culture with coronavirus spike peptide pools or control peptides (ViraFEST assay). Whole-study results and caveats: The study examined relatively few convalescent patients and included no early post-infection timepoints.

The chain uses TRBV5-4 and TRBJ1-1; D gene ambiguous. The source of this sequence is a human donor who had recovered from COVID-19. The sample was CD4+ T cells from blood, cultured in vitro, taken before SARS-CoV-2 vaccination. CDR3 DNA: TGTGCCAGCAGCTTGGCCGGGGACACTGAAGCTTTCTTT. Protein sequence: CASSLAGDTEAFF.